Listed here are 32 T cell receptor beta chains from one sample, sequenced in a study of OX40 agonist ivuxolimab in advanced cancers. The data were produced by immunoSEQ multiplex PCR, yet TCRdb's version contains in-frame clones alone and is incomplete. This repertoire shows 60,000 to 65,000 clones, 89% found once; its top ten account for around 13%. The sequencing here drew on CD4+ or CD8+ T cells sorted from blood, taken in a trial of the OX40 agonist ivuxolimab. Receptor source: an adult with an advanced solid tumor such as melanoma, head and neck, liver or kidney cancer.

V is TRBV11-3 and J is TRBJ2-1; weak D call: TRBD1 (5 bases). Germline V gene sequence: CDR1 SGHNT, CDR2 YENEEA. The CDR3 is 15 residues long. The V end was cut by 4 bases, the J end by 2 bases, with 12 bases between. The CDR3 is CASSSRQSAYNEQFF. CDR3 sequence (DNA): TGTGCCAGCAGCTCCAGACAGAGCGCCTACAATGAGCAGTTCTTC. The complete variable domain, with remaining parts taken from reference TRBV11-3 and TRBJ2-1, reads EAGVVQSPRYKIIEKKQPVAFWCNPISGHNTLYWYLQNLGQGPELLIRYENEEAVDDSQLPKDRFSAERLKGVDSTLKIQPAELGDSAVYLCASSSRQSAYNEQFFGPGTRLTVL.

V and J are TRBV15 and TRBJ2-7; D uncertain. Trimming cost V 6 bases and J 2 bases, with 8 bases left between them. The CDR3 has 12 amino acids. Per germline, CDR1 LNHNV and CDR2 YYDKDF (reference sequence). For the CDR3, the DNA is TGTGCCACCAGAGGTCGGGCCTACGAGCAGTACTTC. As protein: CATRGRAYEQYF.

The V gene is TRBV18, the J gene TRBJ2-3; D possibly corresponds to TRBD1 (6 bases). Germline V gene data show CDR1 as KGHSH and CDR2 as LQKENI. Between the trimmed V and J ends, which lost 2 bases and 1 base, there was a span of 7 bases. The CDR3 runs 14 residues. CDR3 DNA: TGTGCCAGCTCACCAGCAGGGGGCACAGATACGCAGTATTTT. The encoded protein is CASSPAGGTDTQYF.

The genes are TRBV27 and TRBJ1-6, with 11 bases aligning to TRBD1. The CDR3 is made up of 15 amino acids. The germline V gene encodes CDR1 MNHEY and CDR2 SMNVEV (reference sequence). V gave up 5 bases and J gave up 3 bases; unmatched junction bases: 0. CDR3 protein: CASSGTGGYNSPLHF. The CDR3 DNA is TGTGCCAGCAGTGGGACAGGGGGCTATAATTCACCCCTCCACTTT.

The rearrangement joins TRBV4-1 to TRBJ2-7, with TRBD2 identical over 11 bases. The V and J ends lost 4 bases and 2 bases, in that order; junction bases with no gene match: 4. Germline V gene data show CDR1 as MGHRA and CDR2 as YSYEKL. This CDR3 contains 15 residues. The CDR3 bases are TGCGCCAGCAGCCTTGGGACTAGCGGAACCTACGAGCAGTACTTC. This sequence encodes CASSLGTSGTYEQYF.

This chain uses TRBV28 with TRBJ1-1; 10 bases are a match to TRBD1. Germline-derived CDR1 and CDR2 are MDHEN and SYDVKM. The CDR3 has 16 amino acids. Unmatched junction bases numbered 14, after V lost 8 bases and J lost 5 bases. The CDR3, as DNA: TGTGCCAGCTCGATGTCCGGGACAGGGGTTGGAACTGAAGCTTTCTTT. Amino acid sequence: CASSMSGTGVGTEAFF.

The chain carries TRBV5-8 and TRBJ1-5; 8 nucleotides line up with TRBD1. Germline lookup yields CDR1 SGHTS and CDR2 YDEGEE. The V segment lost 2 bases and the J segment 5 bases; nucleotides outside the gene matches: 9. The CDR3 is 16 residues long. Here the CDR3 reads CASSFLIDRGDQPQHF. CDR3 in DNA: TGTGCCAGCAGCTTCCTAATTGACAGGGGCGATCAGCCCCAGCATTTT.

This chain uses TRBV19 with TRBJ2-5; D gene ambiguous. CDR1 and CDR2 (germline): LNHDA, SQIVND (reference sequence). The CDR3 consists of 16 residues. V was trimmed by 5 bases and J by 3 bases, leaving 19 bases between them. The CDR3 DNA reads as TGTGCCAGTAGTTACGGGTTAGCCTTAGGCGAAGAGACCCAGTACTTC. Its translation is CASSYGLALGEETQYF.

The J gene is TRBJ1-5, the V gene TRBV18; D is possibly TRBD1 (5 bases). Trimming left V 2 bases short and J 3 bases short, with 8 bases between. The length of the CDR3 is 14 residues. The germline gives CDR1 KGHSH, CDR2 LQKENI. In DNA, the CDR3 is TGTGCCAGCTCACCAGACAGTACCAATCAGCCCCAGCATTTT. Amino acids: CASSPDSTNQPQHF.

This clone was recorded only once. The chain joins TRBV7-9 to TRBJ1-1; D is unresolved. The CDR3 is made up of 13 amino acids. Germline CDR1 is SEHNR and CDR2 is FQNEAQ (reference sequence). With 5 bases removed from V and 1 base from J, the gap between germline ends came to 8 bases. In DNA, the CDR3 is TGTGCCAGCAGCCCAGGTCAGAACACTGAAGCTTTCTTT. Protein: CASSPGQNTEAFF. The full variable domain, in which reference TRBV7-9 and TRBJ1-1 provide the parts outside the CDR3, is DTGVSQNPRHKITKRGQNVTFRCDPISEHNRLYWYRQTLGQGPEFLTYFQNEAQLEKSRLLSDRFSAERPKGSFSTLEIQRTEQGDSAMYLCASSPGQNTEAFFGQGTRLTVV.

V is TRBV9 and J is TRBJ2-2; a weak D match, TRBD2 (6 bases). The CDR3 is 14 residues long. V dropped 3 bases and J dropped 1 base, with 7 bases sitting between them. Germline values: CDR1 SGDLS, CDR2 YYNGEE. CDR3 coding DNA: TGTGCCAGCAGCGCTAGCGTGAACACCGGGGAGCTGTTTTTT. Protein sequence: CASSASVNTGELFF.

V gene TRBV6-5 combines with J gene TRBJ1-1; no firm D call. Germline V gene lookup returns CDR1 MNHEY and CDR2 SVGAGI. With 6 bases removed from V and 1 base from J, the gap between germline ends came to 15 bases. This CDR3 has 15 amino acids. CDR3 coding DNA: TGTGCCAGCAGCGACCGGAGCGCAGGGAACACTGAAGCTTTCTTT. Translating it yields CASSDRSAGNTEAFF.

The V and J genes are TRBV6-1 and TRBJ2-7; D unresolved. The ends were cut back, 8 bases at V and 3 bases at J, with 11 bases in the middle. The CDR3 runs 12 residues. The V gene's germline CDR1 is MNHNS and CDR2 SASEGT. CDR3 DNA sequence: TGTGCCAGCTCCGGGCTCGGCTACGAGCAGTACTTC. It is translated as CASSGLGYEQYF.

This chain connects TRBV10-1 to TRBJ2-1; TRBD1 agrees at 11 bases. CDR1 is WNHNN, CDR2 SYGVQD, per germline (reference sequence). With V trimmed by 6 bases and J by 6 bases, 7 bases remained unmatched. CDR3 size: 15 residues. This CDR3 reads CASSDPGTGGNEQFF. In nucleotides, the CDR3 is TGCGCCAGCAGCGATCCCGGGACAGGGGGCAATGAGCAGTTCTTC.

The V and J genes are TRBV19 and TRBJ2-1; D is unresolved. The CDR3 is 10 residues long. The V end lost 4 bases, the J end lost 5 bases, and 0 bases lay between the germline ends. The germline V gene has CDR1 LNHDA and CDR2 SQIVND (reference sequence). DNA of the CDR3: TGTGCCAGTAGTAACAATGAGCAGTTCTTC. Translation gives CASSNNEQFF.

This chain uses TRBV7-8 with TRBJ2-3, with TRBD2 identical over 10 bases. V shed 7 bases, J shed 5 bases, and the junction held 18 bases outside the gene matches. CDR3 length: 18 residues. CDR1 and CDR2 (germline): SGHVS, FQNEAQ. This chain's CDR3 is CASTPSSGRYPAIDTQYF. The CDR3 coding sequence is TGTGCCAGCACCCCAAGTAGCGGGAGGTACCCAGCTATAGATACGCAGTATTTT.

This clone has a single count. This chain connects TRBV30 to TRBJ2-7; D call uncertain. Trimming removed 0 bases from V and 5 bases from J, with 11 bases in between. CDR1 and CDR2 (germline): GTSNPN, SVGIG (reference sequence). The CDR3 contains 13 residues. CDR3 loop: CAWSVAIPDEQYF. CDR3 DNA sequence: TGTGCCTGGAGTGTAGCGATTCCTGACGAGCAGTACTTC.

The chain combines TRBV27 with TRBJ2-3; D uncertain. Trimming shortened V by 3 bases and J by 1 base, and 8 bases separated the two germline ends. CDR3 length: 14 amino acids. Germline CDR1 reads MNHEY; CDR2 reads SMNVEV (reference sequence). The CDR3 DNA reads TGTGCCAGCAGTTTGTCCCGGGGCACAGATACGCAGTATTTT. This translates into CASSLSRGTDTQYF.

The J gene is TRBJ2-4, the V gene TRBV15, with a possible D match to TRBD2 (5 bases). The CDR3 has 15 residues. Germline CDR1 reads LNHNV; CDR2 reads YYDKDF (reference sequence). Trimming removed 8 bases at V and 0 bases at J, with 14 bases between. The CDR3 loop is CATVEPRGAKNIQYF. The CDR3 DNA reads TGTGCCACCGTCGAGCCCCGGGGAGCCAAAAACATTCAGTACTTC. Filled out from reference TRBV15 and TRBJ2-4, the complete variable domain reads DAMVIQNPRYQVTQFGKPVTLSCSQTLNHNVMYWYQQKSSQAPKLLFHYYDKDFNNEADTPDNFQSRRPNTSFCFLDIRSPGLGDTAMYLCATVEPRGAKNIQYFGAGTRLSVL.

This chain joins TRBV11-3 and TRBJ2-7; TRBD2 might be the D (6 bases). Germline loops: CDR1 SGHNT, CDR2 YENEEA. CDR3 length equals 13 residues. The ends were cut back, 0 bases at V and 6 bases at J, with 9 bases in the middle. For the CDR3, the DNA is TGTGCCAGCAGCTTAGACCCCGGGGGCGAGCAGTACTTC. Translation gives CASSLDPGGEQYF.

This chain joins TRBV28 and TRBJ2-5; 11 nucleotides line up with TRBD2. Trimming removed 5 bases from V and 1 base from J; junction bases left unmatched: 18. The germline gives CDR1 MDHEN, CDR2 SYDVKM. The CDR3 spans 20 residues. The CDR3 loop reads CASSTHRLASGRLGQETQYF. The CDR3 coding sequence is TGTGCCAGCAGTACCCATAGGTTGGCTAGCGGGAGGCTAGGCCAAGAGACCCAGTACTTC.

J is TRBJ2-2 and V is TRBV29-1; D ambiguous. With 7 bases removed from V and 5 bases from J, the gap between germline ends came to 11 bases. There are 12 residues in the CDR3. Germline lookup yields CDR1 SQVTM and CDR2 ANQGSEA. For the CDR3, the DNA is TGCAGCGGGGTCCTAGGAACCGGGGAGCTGTTTTTT. Its translation is CSGVLGTGELFF.

The rearrangement joins TRBV4-1 to TRBJ2-7; maybe TRBD2 (5 bases). V lost 1 base to trimming and J lost 3 bases, with 13 bases between them. CDR1 is MGHRA, CDR2 YSYEKL, per germline. The CDR3 runs 15 residues. CDR3 DNA: TGCGCCAGCAGCCAAGTCGTCGACTATAGCTACGAGCAGTACTTC. It yields the protein CASSQVVDYSYEQYF.

J is TRBJ2-7 and V is TRBV28; D call uncertain. The CDR3 spans 15 residues. The V end lost 5 bases, the J end lost 4 bases, and 18 bases lay between the germline ends. Germline values: CDR1 MDHEN, CDR2 SYDVKM. The CDR3 loop is CASSPGHLGNYEQYF. CDR3 sequence (DNA): TGTGCCAGCAGTCCTGGGCACCTTGGGAATTACGAGCAGTACTTC.

V gene TRBV27 combines with J gene TRBJ2-7; no reliable D call. From germline, CDR1 is MNHEY and CDR2 SMNVEV (reference sequence). V gave up 8 bases and J gave up 0 bases, with 11 bases separating them. The CDR3 covers 13 residues. The CDR3 protein is CASAPQSSYEQYF. DNA of the CDR3: TGTGCCAGCGCCCCCCAGAGCTCCTACGAGCAGTACTTC.

The chain couples TRBV19 to TRBJ2-7, with TRBD1 identical over 8 bases. The junction had 11 bases not matched to a gene; V was cut back by 4 bases and J by 0 bases. Germline V CDR1 and CDR2: LNHDA, SQIVND (reference sequence). The CDR3 extends over 17 amino acids. For the CDR3, the DNA is TGTGCCAGTAGTAGACCTTCCCCGGACAGGGTCTCCTACGAGCAGTACTTC. Residues: CASSRPSPDRVSYEQYF. Full variable domain (outside the CDR3, taken from reference TRBV19 and TRBJ2-7): DGGITQSPKYLFRKEGQNVTLSCEQNLNHDAMYWYRQDPGQGLRLIYYSQIVNDFQKGDIAEGYSVSREKKESFPLTVTSAQKNPTAFYLCASSRPSPDRVSYEQYFGPGTRLTVT.

The chain uses TRBV30 and TRBJ2-7; tentative D call: TRBD2 (6 bases). Trimming cost V 2 bases and J 6 bases, with 14 bases left between them. The CDR3 is 13 residues long. CDR1 is GTSNPN and CDR2 is SVGIG in the germline V gene (reference sequence). CDR3 bases: TGTGCCTGGAGTCTGGAGGGCTGGGGCGAGCAGTACTTC. Protein: CAWSLEGWGEQYF. Full variable domain (missing parts from reference TRBV30 and TRBJ2-7): SQTIHQWPATLVQPVGSPLSLECTVEGTSNPNLYWYRQAAGRGLQLLFYSVGIGQISSEVPQNLSASRPQDRQFILSSKKLLLSDSGFYLCAWSLEGWGEQYFGPGTRLTVT.

V usage is TRBV27 and J usage is TRBJ2-2, with 9 positions matching TRBD1. The germline gives CDR1 MNHEY, CDR2 SMNVEV (reference sequence). This CDR3 region has 15 residues. Trimming cost V 6 bases and J 7 bases; bases outside gene matches: 9. As DNA, the CDR3 is TGTGCCAGCAGCCTAATGACAGGGGGACTCGGGGAGCTGTTTTTT. It is translated as CASSLMTGGLGELFF.

The CDR3 DNA reads as TGTGCCAGCAGCTCAAGGGACCGGAGCTCCTACAATGAGCAGTTCTTC. It codes for CASSSRDRSSYNEQFF. The rearrangement uses TRBV7-9 and TRBJ2-1; D is perhaps TRBD1 or TRBD2 (5 bases each). This CDR3 is 16 amino acids long. V gave up 4 bases and J gave up 0 bases, with 13 bases separating them. CDR1 and CDR2 from the germline V gene are SEHNR and FQNEAQ (reference sequence).

The rearrangement joins TRBV28 to TRBJ1-2; TRBD1 agrees at 10 bases. There are 15 residues in the CDR3. Unmatched junction bases numbered 11, after V lost 6 bases and J lost 7 bases. Germline CDR1 reads MDHEN; CDR2 reads SYDVKM. The CDR3 here is CASSSYKDRGVGYTF. The CDR3 region has the DNA TGTGCCAGCAGCTCCTATAAGGACAGGGGGGTTGGCTACACCTTC.

The chain employs TRBV27 and TRBJ2-1, with a possible D match to TRBD2 (6 bases). CDR3 size: 13 residues. The V gene's germline CDR1 is MNHEY and CDR2 SMNVEV (reference sequence). V was pared by 9 bases and J by 3 bases, with 12 bases between. This CDR3 reads CASLGGSYNEQFF. In nucleotides, the CDR3 is TGTGCCAGTTTGGGGGGAAGCTACAATGAGCAGTTCTTC.

This chain joins TRBV4-1 and TRBJ2-2; TRBD1 matches at 9 bases. CDR1 is MGHRA, CDR2 YSYEKL, per germline. V trimming: 6 bases; J trimming: 5 bases; junction bases outside the gene matches: 1. There are 13 residues in the CDR3. This CDR3 reads CASRGTGTGELFF. The CDR3 DNA reads as TGCGCCAGCAGGGGGACAGGGACCGGGGAGCTGTTTTTT.